This TCR beta chain was sequenced during a study of blood T cell repertoires in COVID-19. Background on the study: T cells, B-cell-depleted T cells, or PBMCs provided the cDNA or gDNA that served as material.

Authors' methods: Reference gene primer amplification gave nucleated cell count estimates. Clones were sequenced by immunoSEQ multiplex PCR, and TCRdb holds only the in-frame ones, with some missing. V, J and clone size were drawn from that table, and D and trimming were deduced from the DNA. Here the sample spans around 250,000 clones, over 80% being singletons. The length of the CDR3 is 14 residues. Looked up from germline, CDR1 is SQVTM and CDR2 is ANQGSEA. V was trimmed by 5 bases and J by 1 base, leaving 11 bases between them. The sequencing input was peripheral blood. This TCR was recovered from a woman aged 35 to 49 who had recovered from COVID-19. This chain uses TRBV29-1 with TRBJ2-2; the D is unclear. The CDR3 protein is CSVRNSLNTGELFF. CDR3 coding DNA: TGCAGCGTTCGAAACAGCTTGAACACCGGGGAGCTGTTTTTT.